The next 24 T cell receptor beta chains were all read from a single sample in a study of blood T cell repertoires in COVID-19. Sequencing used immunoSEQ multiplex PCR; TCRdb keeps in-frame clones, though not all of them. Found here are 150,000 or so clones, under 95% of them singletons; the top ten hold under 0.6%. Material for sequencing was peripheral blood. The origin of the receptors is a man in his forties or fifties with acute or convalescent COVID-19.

CDR3 sequence reads: CASSRRTSGSTDTQYF. DNA of the CDR3: TGCGCCAGCAGCCGTCGGACTAGCGGGAGTACAGATACGCAGTATTTT. This rearrangement joins TRBV5-1 to TRBJ2-3; TRBD2 matches 13 bases. CDR3 length: 16 residues. V was pared by 4 bases and J by 3 bases, with 5 bases of the junction left unmatched. Germline CDR1 is SGHRS and CDR2 is YFSETQ.

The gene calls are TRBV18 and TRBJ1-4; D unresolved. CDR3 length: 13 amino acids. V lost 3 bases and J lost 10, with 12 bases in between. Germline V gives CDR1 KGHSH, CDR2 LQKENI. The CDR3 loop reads CASSPRLGAKLFF. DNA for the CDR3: TGTGCCAGCTCACCCCGCCTAGGCGCAAAACTGTTTTTT.

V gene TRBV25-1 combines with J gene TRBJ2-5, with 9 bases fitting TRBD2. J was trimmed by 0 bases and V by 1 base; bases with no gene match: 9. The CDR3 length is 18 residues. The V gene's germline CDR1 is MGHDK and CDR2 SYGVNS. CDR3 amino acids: CASSEFVGSGGYQETQYF. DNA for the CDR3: TGTGCCAGCAGTGAATTCGTGGGGAGCGGGGGGTACCAAGAGACCCAGTACTTC.

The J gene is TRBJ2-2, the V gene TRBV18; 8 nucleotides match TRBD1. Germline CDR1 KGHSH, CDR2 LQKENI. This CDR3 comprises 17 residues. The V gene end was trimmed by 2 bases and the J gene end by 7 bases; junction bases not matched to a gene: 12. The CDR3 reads CASSPERQGTAYGELFF. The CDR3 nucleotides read TGTGCCAGCTCACCAGAAAGACAGGGGACCGCCTACGGGGAGCTGTTTTTT.

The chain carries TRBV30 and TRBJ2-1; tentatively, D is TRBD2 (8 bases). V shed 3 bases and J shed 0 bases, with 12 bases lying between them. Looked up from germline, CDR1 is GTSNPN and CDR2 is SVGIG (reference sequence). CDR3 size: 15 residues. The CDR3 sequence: CAWSRGTSSYNEQFF. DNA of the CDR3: TGTGCCTGGAGCAGGGGGACTAGCTCCTACAATGAGCAGTTCTTC.

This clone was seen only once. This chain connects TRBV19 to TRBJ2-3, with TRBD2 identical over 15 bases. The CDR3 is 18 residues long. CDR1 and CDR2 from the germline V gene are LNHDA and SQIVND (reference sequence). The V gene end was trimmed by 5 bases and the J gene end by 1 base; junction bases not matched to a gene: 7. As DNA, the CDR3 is TGTGCCAGTAGTTTTGGACTAGCGGGGGGGCGGGGCACAGATACGCAGTATTTT. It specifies CASSFGLAGGRGTDTQYF.

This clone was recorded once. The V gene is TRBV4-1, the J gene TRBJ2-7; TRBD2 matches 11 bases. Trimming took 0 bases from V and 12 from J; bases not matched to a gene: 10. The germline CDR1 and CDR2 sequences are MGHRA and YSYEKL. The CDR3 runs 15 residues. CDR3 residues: CASSQDEGSGRGRYF. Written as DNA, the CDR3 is TGCGCCAGCAGCCAAGATGAGGGTAGCGGGAGGGGAAGGTACTTC.

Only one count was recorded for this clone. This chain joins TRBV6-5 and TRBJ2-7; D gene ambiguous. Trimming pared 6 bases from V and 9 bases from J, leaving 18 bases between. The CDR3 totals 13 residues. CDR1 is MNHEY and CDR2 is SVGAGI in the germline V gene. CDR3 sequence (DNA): TGTGCCAGCAGAGCTGTGGGCATAGAGTGGCAGTACTTC. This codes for CASRAVGIEWQYF.

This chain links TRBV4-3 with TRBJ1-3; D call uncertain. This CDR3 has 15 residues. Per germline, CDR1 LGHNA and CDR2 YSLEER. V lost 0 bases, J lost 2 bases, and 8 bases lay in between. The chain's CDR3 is CASSQDNRAGNTIYF. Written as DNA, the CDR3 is TGCGCCAGCAGCCAAGATAATCGAGCTGGAAACACCATATATTTT.

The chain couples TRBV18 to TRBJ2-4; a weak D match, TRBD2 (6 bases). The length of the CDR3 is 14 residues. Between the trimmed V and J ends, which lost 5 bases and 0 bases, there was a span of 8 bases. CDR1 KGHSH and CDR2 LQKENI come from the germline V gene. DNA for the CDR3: TGTGCCAGCTCAGAGGGACTAGCCAAAAACATTCAGTACTTC. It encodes CASSEGLAKNIQYF.

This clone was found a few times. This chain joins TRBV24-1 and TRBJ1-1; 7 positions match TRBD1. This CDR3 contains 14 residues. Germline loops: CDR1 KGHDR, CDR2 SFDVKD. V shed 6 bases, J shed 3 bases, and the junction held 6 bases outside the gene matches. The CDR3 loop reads CATSTTGVDTEAFF. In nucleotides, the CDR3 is TGTGCCACCAGTACCACAGGGGTAGACACTGAAGCTTTCTTT.

CDR3 protein: CAISDPRGTNYGYTF. CDR3 DNA sequence: TGTGCCATCAGTGATCCTCGAGGGACAAACTATGGCTACACCTTC. This chain links TRBV10-3 with TRBJ1-2; D may be TRBD1 (6 bases). Germline V CDR1 and CDR2: ENHRY, SYGVKD. Trimming stripped 3 bases from V and 2 bases from J, with 13 bases between. This CDR3 has 15 residues.

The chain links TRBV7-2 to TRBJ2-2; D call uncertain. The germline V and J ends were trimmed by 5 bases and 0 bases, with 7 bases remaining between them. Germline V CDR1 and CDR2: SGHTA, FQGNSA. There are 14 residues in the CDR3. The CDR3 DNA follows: TGTGCCAGCAGCCGCAGTACGAACACCGGGGAGCTGTTTTTT. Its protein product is CASSRSTNTGELFF.

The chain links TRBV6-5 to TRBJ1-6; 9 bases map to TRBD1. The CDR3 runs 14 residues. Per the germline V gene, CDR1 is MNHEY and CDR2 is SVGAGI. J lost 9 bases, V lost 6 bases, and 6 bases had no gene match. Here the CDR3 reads CASSIQGAFSPLHF. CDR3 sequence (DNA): TGTGCCAGCAGCATACAGGGGGCCTTTTCACCCCTCCACTTT.

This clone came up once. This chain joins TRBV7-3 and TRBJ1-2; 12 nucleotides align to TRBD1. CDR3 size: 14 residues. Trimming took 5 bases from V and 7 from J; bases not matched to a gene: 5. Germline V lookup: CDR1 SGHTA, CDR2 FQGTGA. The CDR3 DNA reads TGTGCCAGCAGCCCGGGACAGGGGGCGAGTGGCTACACCTTC. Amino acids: CASSPGQGASGYTF.

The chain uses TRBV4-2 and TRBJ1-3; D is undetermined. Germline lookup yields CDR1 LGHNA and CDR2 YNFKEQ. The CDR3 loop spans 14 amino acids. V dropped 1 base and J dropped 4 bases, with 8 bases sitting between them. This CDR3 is CASSQVLEGNTIYF. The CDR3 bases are TGTGCCAGCAGCCAAGTCCTAGAGGGAAACACCATATATTTT.

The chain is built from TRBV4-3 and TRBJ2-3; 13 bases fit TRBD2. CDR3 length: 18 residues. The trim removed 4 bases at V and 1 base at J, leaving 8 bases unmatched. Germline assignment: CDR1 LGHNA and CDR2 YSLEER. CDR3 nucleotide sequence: TGCGCCAGCAGCCGATGGACTAGCGGGGGTTCCCGCACAGATACGCAGTATTTT. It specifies CASSRWTSGGSRTDTQYF.

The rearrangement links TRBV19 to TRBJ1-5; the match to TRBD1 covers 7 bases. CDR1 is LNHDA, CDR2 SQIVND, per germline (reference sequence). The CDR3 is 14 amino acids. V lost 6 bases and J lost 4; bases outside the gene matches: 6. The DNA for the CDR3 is TGTGCCAGTAGGCCCAGGGGGAGTAATCAGCCCCAGCATTTT. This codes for CASRPRGSNQPQHF. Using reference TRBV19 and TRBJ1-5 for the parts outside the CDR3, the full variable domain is DGGITQSPKYLFRKEGQNVTLSCEQNLNHDAMYWYRQDPGQGLRLIYYSQIVNDFQKGDIAEGYSVSREKKESFPLTVTSAQKNPTAFYLCASRPRGSNQPQHFGDGTRLSIL.

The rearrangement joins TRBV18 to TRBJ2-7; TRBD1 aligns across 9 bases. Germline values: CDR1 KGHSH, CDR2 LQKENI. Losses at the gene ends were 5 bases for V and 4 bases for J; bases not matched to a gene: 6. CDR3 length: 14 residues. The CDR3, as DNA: TGTGCCAGCTCAGAAGGGGACAGGGTGTACGAGCAGTACGTC. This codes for CASSEGDRVYEQYV.

CDR3 DNA sequence: TGTGCCAGCAGCCAACTCTGGCGGAAAAACACCGGGGAGCTGTTTTTT. Translation: CASSQLWRKNTGELFF. The V gene is TRBV3-1 (or the pseudogene TRBV3-2), the J gene TRBJ2-2, with no clear D. Trimming took 2 bases from V and 2 from J, leaving 12 bases between them. The CDR3 sequence is 16 residues long. Germline V lookup: CDR1 LGHDT, CDR2 YNNKEL (reference sequence).

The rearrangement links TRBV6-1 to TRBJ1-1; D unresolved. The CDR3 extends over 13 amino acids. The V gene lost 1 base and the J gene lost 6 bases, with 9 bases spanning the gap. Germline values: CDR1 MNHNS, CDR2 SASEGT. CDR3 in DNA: TGTGCCAGCAGTGAAGTGCCCCGAGCTGAAGCTTTCTTT. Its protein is CASSEVPRAEAFF.

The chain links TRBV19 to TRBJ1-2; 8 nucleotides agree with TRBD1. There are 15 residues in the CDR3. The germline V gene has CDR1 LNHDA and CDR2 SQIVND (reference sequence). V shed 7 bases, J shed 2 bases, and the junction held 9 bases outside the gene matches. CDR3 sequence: CASTLGAGGNYGYTF. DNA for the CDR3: TGTGCCAGTACCCTAGGGGCAGGGGGCAACTATGGCTACACCTTC.

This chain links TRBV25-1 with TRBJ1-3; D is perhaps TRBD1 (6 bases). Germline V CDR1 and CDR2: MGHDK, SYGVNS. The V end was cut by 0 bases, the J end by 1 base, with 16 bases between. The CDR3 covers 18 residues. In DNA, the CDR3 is TGTGCCAGCAGTGAATACCCCCCCAACAGGGAGTCTGGAAACACCATATATTTT. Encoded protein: CASSEYPPNRESGNTIYF.

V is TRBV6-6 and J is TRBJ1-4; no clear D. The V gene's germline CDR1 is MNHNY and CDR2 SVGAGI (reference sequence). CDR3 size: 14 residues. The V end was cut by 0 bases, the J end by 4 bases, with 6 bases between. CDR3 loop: CASSYSTLNEKLFF. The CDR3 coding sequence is TGTGCCAGCAGTTACTCGACACTTAATGAAAAACTGTTTTTT.